Below, one TCR beta chain is given with its context. Its specificity is not known. The CDR3 is 15 residues long. The germline V gene encodes CDR1 SGHNT and CDR2 YENEEA. J was trimmed by 1 base and V by 5 bases; bases with no gene match: 5. The repertoire was sequenced with immunoSEQ multiplex PCR; TCRdb's copy has only in-frame clones and lacks some. Seen here are more than 140,000 clones, approximately 90% observed once, and the top ten hold approximately 3.6%. The data belong to a study of T cell responses to AZD1222 COVID-19 vaccine. Study observations and caveats: Just six people given AZD1222 tested seropositive at baseline. It should be noted that donors were predominantly white British and more often female, and clonal diversity was possibly underestimated. After the peak T cell response, and only then, were repertoires sampled. As reported, nearly half of all spike-specific TCRs target variant regions that are unmutated.

The sample was peripheral blood, taken on day 0 of MenACWY control vaccination. The rearrangement links TRBV11-3 to TRBJ1-5, with 7 bases aligning to TRBD1. The TCR was taken from an adult in good health. The CDR3 DNA reads as TGTGCCAGCAGCAAAGGGACAGCAAGCAATCAGCCCCAGCATTTT. Protein product: CASSKGTASNQPQHF.